The TCR beta chain under discussion was sequenced for a study of shared clonotypes between healthy human individuals. In its sample, this clone was seen a few times. Produced via immunoSEQ multiplex PCR; TCRdb's table is partial and in-frame only. This sample yields approximately 1,000,000 clones, of which 70% to 85% are seen a single time; roughly 0.9% belongs to the top ten. Germline V lookup: CDR1 LGHNA, CDR2 YNFKEQ. CDR3 length: 18 amino acids. Losses at the gene ends were 4 bases for V and 5 bases for J; bases not matched to a gene: 16. Sequenced material: memory CD4+ T cells from PBMCs. Subset noted: CD45RA-negative fraction. The V call is TRBV4-2, the J call TRBJ2-5; 10 bases match TRBD1. This TCR was sampled from a man aged 18 to 35 in good health. Some clones in this sample may be carry-over from other donors' samples. DNA of the CDR3: TGTGCCAGCAGCCGCCAACTACGGGACAGGGGAGGGACGGAGACCCAGTACTTC. Its translation is CASSRQLRDRGGTETQYF.